This TCR beta chain was recorded in a study of blood T cell repertoires in COVID-19. Method: immunoSEQ multiplex PCR; TCRdb's copy keeps in-frame clones and lacks some. The repertoire has some 190,000 clones, 65% to 85% of them found once; the top ten carry 3.2%. Germline trimming cut 6 bases from V and 6 bases from J; bases unmatched to any gene: 10. Per the germline V gene, CDR1 is SGHVS and CDR2 is FQNEAQ. This CDR3 region has 15 residues. This TCR derives from a woman aged 25 to 39 who had recovered from COVID-19. Sequencing was carried out using PBMCs or T cells enriched from blood (not recorded which). The J gene is TRBJ2-1, the V gene TRBV7-8, with 8 positions matching TRBD2. The CDR3: CASRPAGVLRNEQFF. DNA for the CDR3: TGTGCCAGCAGGCCAGCGGGAGTGCTCCGCAATGAGCAGTTCTTC.